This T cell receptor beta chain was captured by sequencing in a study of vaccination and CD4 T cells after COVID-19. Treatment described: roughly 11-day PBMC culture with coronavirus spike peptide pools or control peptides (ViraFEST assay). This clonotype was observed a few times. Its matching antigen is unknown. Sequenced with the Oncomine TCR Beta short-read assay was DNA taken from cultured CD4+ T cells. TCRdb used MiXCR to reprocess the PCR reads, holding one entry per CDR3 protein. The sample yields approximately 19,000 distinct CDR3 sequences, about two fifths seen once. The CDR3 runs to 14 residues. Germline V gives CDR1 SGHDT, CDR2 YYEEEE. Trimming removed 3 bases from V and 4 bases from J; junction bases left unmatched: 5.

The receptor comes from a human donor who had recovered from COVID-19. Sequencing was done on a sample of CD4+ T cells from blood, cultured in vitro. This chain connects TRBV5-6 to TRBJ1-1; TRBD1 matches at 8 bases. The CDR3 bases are TGTGCCAGCAGCTCGCTCAGGGGGCTCACTGAAGCTTTCTTT. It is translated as CASSSLRGLTEAFF.